This T cell receptor (beta chain) was recorded in a study of T-cell memory formation after mild COVID-19. This clonotype came up a few times. A single record per CDR3 protein comes from TCRdb applying MiXCR to the 5' RACE reads. The sample carries 400,000 or so distinct CDR3 sequences, about 20% recorded once. Per the germline V gene, CDR1 is MNHEY and CDR2 is SVGAGI. The ends were cut back, 3 bases at V and 3 bases at J, with 11 bases in the middle. The CDR3 is 15 amino acids. The rearrangement links TRBV6-5 to TRBJ1-4; no definite D call. The receptor was isolated from an adult woman who had mild COVID-19 (a few samples of this study predate the infection). Cell type and time point are not known. Sequenced: PBMCs or a T cell subset sorted from them (not recorded which). In DNA, the CDR3 is TGTGCCAGCAGTTATGCGGGGATGGCTAATGAAAAACTGTTTTTT. Its protein is CASSYAGMANEKLFF.